This passage covers 29 T cell receptor beta chains from one sample sequenced in a study of cytomegalovirus exposure and HLA in healthy donors. PCR primers comprised 60 Vbeta and 13 Jbeta primers. Some clones are missing from TCRdb's copy, which holds only in-frame ones; the method was immunoSEQ multiplex PCR. The sample shows 170,000 or so clones, 65% to 80% of them seen only once. What was sequenced was PBMCs. Source of these receptors: a woman aged 50 to 60 in good health and CMV-seropositive.

CDR3 amino acids: CASSDRPWRWLAAEETQYF. The CDR3 DNA reads as TGTGCCAGCAGCGACCGTCCTTGGAGGTGGCTAGCGGCTGAAGAGACCCAGTACTTC. The genes are TRBV21-1 and TRBJ2-5; the table's D call, TRBD2, has no DNA check behind it. TRBV21-1 constitutes a pseudogene. The CDR3 runs 19 residues.

The CDR3 loop reads CASSFGRYSNTEAFF. CDR3 DNA: TGTGCCAGCAGCTTTGGCAGATATTCCAACACTGAAGCTTTCTTT. The chain combines TRBV7-2 with TRBJ1-1; the D is unclear. The CDR3 spans 15 residues. From germline, CDR1 is SGHTA and CDR2 FQGNSA. V lost 3 bases and J lost 2, with 13 bases in between.

The V and J genes are TRBV18 and TRBJ2-1; TRBD2 matches at 12 bases. Germline assignment: CDR1 KGHSH and CDR2 LQKENI. The CDR3 spans 18 residues. The V gene end was trimmed by 2 bases and the J gene end by 9 bases; junction bases not matched to a gene: 14. The CDR3 sequence: CASSPELLAGGPLAEQFF. The CDR3 DNA sequence: TGTGCCAGCTCACCAGAATTGCTAGCGGGAGGGCCTTTGGCTGAGCAGTTCTTC.

The chain has TRBV11-2 and TRBJ2-7; TRBD1 might be the D (5 bases). CDR1 and CDR2 from the germline V gene are SGHAT and FQNNGV. V was cut by 4 bases and J by 0 bases, with 19 bases left in between. The CDR3 is 17 amino acids. The DNA of the CDR3 is TGTGCCAGCAGCTCCCCCCGCAGGGCCGCTGGCTCCTACGAGCAGTACTTC. Amino acids: CASSSPRRAAGSYEQYF.

This clone appeared once. The rearrangement links TRBV19 to TRBJ2-1; 7 nucleotides align to TRBD1. With V trimmed by 5 bases and J by 7 bases, 8 bases remained unmatched. Per germline, CDR1 LNHDA and CDR2 SQIVND (reference sequence). This CDR3 is built from 14 residues. The CDR3 sequence: CASSQGQAPNEQFF. CDR3 in DNA: TGTGCCAGTAGTCAAGGACAGGCCCCAAATGAGCAGTTCTTC.

The chain joins TRBV9 to TRBJ1-1; no clear D. CDR1 is SGDLS and CDR2 is YYNGEE in the germline V gene. Trimming pared 3 bases from V and 0 bases from J, leaving 12 bases between. CDR3 size: 15 residues. The CDR3 DNA sequence: TGTGCCAGCAGCGGCCCGGATAGCTTGAACACTGAAGCTTTCTTT. As protein: CASSGPDSLNTEAFF.

The chain employs TRBV30 and TRBJ1-1; D is unresolved. Trimming took 0 bases from V and 1 from J, leaving 9 bases between them. CDR1 is GTSNPN, CDR2 SVGIG, per germline (reference sequence). This CDR3 has 14 residues. This chain's CDR3 is CAWSVPGWNTEAFF. In DNA, the CDR3 is TGTGCCTGGAGTGTACCGGGATGGAACACTGAAGCTTTCTTT.

The genes are TRBV7-8 and TRBJ1-2; 7 nucleotides agree with TRBD1. V shed 8 bases, J shed 8 bases, and the junction held 11 bases outside the gene matches. CDR1 is SGHVS, CDR2 FQNEAQ, per germline. This CDR3 spans 13 amino acids. CDR3 amino acids: CASADRVRGGYTF. In nucleotides, the CDR3 is TGTGCCAGCGCCGACAGGGTGCGAGGGGGCTACACCTTC.

The chain has TRBV19 and TRBJ2-1; TRBD1 agrees at 12 bases. The CDR3 runs 15 residues. V trimming: 4 bases; J trimming: 8 bases; junction bases outside the gene matches: 6. The V gene's germline CDR1 is LNHDA and CDR2 SQIVND (reference sequence). The CDR3 here is CASSTGTGGRDEQFF. The CDR3 DNA reads as TGTGCCAGTAGTACAGGGACAGGGGGCAGGGATGAGCAGTTCTTC.

The chain is built from TRBV29-1 and TRBJ2-3, with 9 bases matching TRBD1. The CDR3 length is 16 residues. The germline CDR1 and CDR2 sequences are SQVTM and ANQGSEA. The V gene end was trimmed by 7 bases and the J gene end by 2 bases; junction bases not matched to a gene: 13. The chain's CDR3 is CSAGGGQGFPTDTQYF. Here the CDR3 DNA reads TGCAGCGCCGGGGGAGGACAGGGGTTTCCCACAGATACGCAGTATTTT.

The chain joins TRBV5-1 to TRBJ1-5; D not resolved. There are 13 residues in the CDR3. Between the trimmed V and J ends, which lost 3 bases and 5 bases, there was a span of 9 bases. In germline, CDR1 is SGHRS, CDR2 YFSETQ. The CDR3 protein is CASSWSVDQPQHF. The CDR3 DNA is TGCGCCAGCAGCTGGTCGGTAGATCAGCCCCAGCATTTT.

This clone was seen a handful of times. The rearrangement uses TRBV21-1 and TRBJ2-1; the table's D call, TRBD2, was not checked against the DNA. TRBV21-1 is a recognized pseudogene. The CDR3 is 16 residues long. Written as DNA, the CDR3 is TGTGCCAGCAGCATTAGGCGGGAGCCCTCCTACAATGAGCAGTTCTTC. Amino acid sequence: CASSIRREPSYNEQFF.

V gene TRBV4-1 combines with J gene TRBJ1-5; no reliable D call. Trimming removed 1 base from V and 7 bases from J, with 8 bases in between. The CDR3 has 13 residues. Germline-derived CDR1 and CDR2 are MGHRA and YSYEKL. Here the CDR3 reads CASSQGHRQPQHF. The CDR3 bases are TGCGCCAGCAGCCAAGGCCACCGGCAGCCCCAGCATTTT.

The chain combines TRBV19 with TRBJ2-1, with a tentative D call TRBD1 (6 bases). This CDR3 contains 13 residues. CDR1 and CDR2 from the germline V gene are LNHDA and SQIVND (reference sequence). Trimming shortened V by 5 bases and J by 7 bases, and 12 bases separated the two germline ends. Here the CDR3 reads CASSPGAGNEQFF. DNA of the CDR3: TGTGCCAGTAGTCCAGGGGCGGGTAATGAGCAGTTCTTC. The full variable domain, with the rest looked up from reference TRBV19 and TRBJ2-1, is DGGITQSPKYLFRKEGQNVTLSCEQNLNHDAMYWYRQDPGQGLRLIYYSQIVNDFQKGDIAEGYSVSREKKESFPLTVTSAQKNPTAFYLCASSPGAGNEQFFGPGTRLTVL.

The chain couples TRBV29-1 to TRBJ2-7; TRBD2 agrees at 8 bases. The CDR3 covers 12 residues. Germline lookup yields CDR1 SQVTM and CDR2 ANQGSEA. V trimming: 3 bases; J trimming: 5 bases; junction bases outside the gene matches: 3. This CDR3 is CSVESGSHEQYF. The CDR3 DNA follows: TGCAGCGTTGAGAGCGGGAGCCACGAGCAGTACTTC.

V and J are TRBV29-1 and TRBJ1-1; D unclear. The CDR3 contains 13 residues. Deletions cut 4 bases from V and 0 bases from J, with 9 bases between. The germline gives CDR1 SQVTM, CDR2 ANQGSEA. In DNA, the CDR3 is TGCAGCGTTGTTTCCAACATGAACACTGAAGCTTTCTTT. Translated: CSVVSNMNTEAFF.

J is TRBJ1-1 and V is TRBV28; a possible D gene is TRBD1 (6 bases). The length of the CDR3 is 16 residues. Germline CDR1 is MDHEN and CDR2 is SYDVKM. Trimming removed 4 bases at V and 3 bases at J, with 18 bases between. The CDR3 bases are TGTGCCAGCAGTTCTTATTCAGGGGCAAGGGACACTGAAGCTTTCTTT. Residues: CASSSYSGARDTEAFF. Together with reference TRBV28 and TRBJ1-1, the CDR3 gives the full variable domain: DVKVTQSSRYLVKRTGEKVFLECVQDMDHENMFWYRQDPGLGLRLIYFSYDVKMKEKGDIPEGYSVSREKKERFSLILESASTNQTSMYLCASSSYSGARDTEAFFGQGTRLTVV.

The chain carries TRBV5-4 and TRBJ2-2; D is undetermined. The germline V and J ends were trimmed by 4 bases and 6 bases, with 13 bases remaining between them. CDR3 length: 14 amino acids. Germline V CDR1 and CDR2: SGHNT, YYREEE (reference sequence). Here the CDR3 DNA reads TGTGCCAGCAGCCATGACAATACGGCCGGGGAGCTGTTTTTT. It is translated as CASSHDNTAGELFF.

This rearrangement joins TRBV5-4 to TRBJ2-5; maybe TRBD2 (6 bases). CDR3 length: 13 amino acids. Germline lookup yields CDR1 SGHNT and CDR2 YYREEE (reference sequence). Trimming shortened V by 3 bases and J by 1 base, and 7 bases separated the two germline ends. The CDR3 reads CASSSGLQETQYF. DNA of the CDR3: TGTGCCAGCAGCTCGGGACTCCAAGAGACCCAGTACTTC.

Worth noting for this clone: In the same sample, other DNA sequences code for this CDR3. The rearrangement links TRBV7-2 to TRBJ1-5; 7 nucleotides line up with TRBD1. Per the germline V gene, CDR1 is SGHTA and CDR2 is FQGNSA. The junction had 5 bases not matched to a gene; V was cut back by 5 bases and J by 1 base. This CDR3 spans 15 amino acids. CDR3 residues: CASSPRTGSNQPQHF. In nucleotides, the CDR3 is TGTGCCAGCAGCCCGAGGACAGGAAGCAATCAGCCCCAGCATTTT.

CDR3 sequence (DNA): TGTGCCAGCAGTTTAGCAGGGGGTTTCAATCAGCCCCAGCATTTT. Its translation is CASSLAGGFNQPQHF. V gene TRBV28 combines with J gene TRBJ1-5, with 7 bases matching TRBD1. V shed 2 bases, J shed 3 bases, and the junction held 4 bases outside the gene matches. CDR3 length: 15 amino acids. Germline values: CDR1 MDHEN, CDR2 SYDVKM.

The J gene is TRBJ1-2, the V gene TRBV19, with D perhaps TRBD1 (6 bases). With 1 base removed from V and 6 bases from J, the gap between germline ends came to 24 bases. CDR1 and CDR2 from the germline V gene are LNHDA and SQIVND (reference sequence). CDR3 length: 18 residues. In DNA form, the CDR3 reads TGTGCCAGTAGTATAGGGTGGGGCAGGGGATCAGCAAAGGATGGCTACACCTTC. Translating gives CASSIGWGRGSAKDGYTF.

The gene calls are TRBV5-1 and TRBJ1-2; 10 positions agree with TRBD1. This CDR3 region has 14 residues. The trim removed 7 bases at V and 6 bases at J, leaving 9 bases unmatched. Per germline, CDR1 SGHRS and CDR2 YFSETQ. As DNA, the CDR3 is TGCGCCAGCTTCGCGGGACAGGGGCTCAATGGCTACACCTTC. Translating gives CASFAGQGLNGYTF. The full variable domain, rest sourced from reference TRBV5-1 and TRBJ1-2, is KAGVTQTPRYLIKTRGQQVTLSCSPISGHRSVSWYQQTPGQGLQFLFEYFSETQRNKGNFPGRFSGRQFSNSRSEMNVSTLELGDSALYLCASFAGQGLNGYTFGSGTRLTVV.

The chain combines TRBV30 with TRBJ1-2; D gene ambiguous. This CDR3 has 14 amino acids. Germline V gene lookup returns CDR1 GTSNPN and CDR2 SVGIG (reference sequence). Trimming took 0 bases from V and 5 from J, leaving 13 bases between them. The CDR3 spells CAWSVRGSWYGYTF. In nucleotides, the CDR3 is TGTGCCTGGAGTGTCCGAGGCTCTTGGTATGGCTACACCTTC.

A word on this clone: It is likely a read error, because the conserved phenylalanine at the end of the CDR3 is missing. The DNA is omitted, as the CDR3 cannot be located on it reliably, and the CDR3 follows TCRdb's listing. This chain connects TRBV6-1 to TRBJ1-4; whether TRBD1, the table's D call, matches the DNA was not checked. Including both end residues, the CDR3 is 11 amino acids long. Germline values: CDR1 MNHNS, CDR2 SASEGT. CDR3 sequence reads: CASSEVDRGLI.

This clone came up a few times. The chain recombines TRBV2 with TRBJ1-5; D gene unclear. Germline values: CDR1 SNHLY, CDR2 FYNNEI. The V end lost 2 bases, the J end lost 2 bases, and 7 bases lay between the germline ends. CDR3 length: 14 amino acids. The CDR3 DNA reads TGTGCCAGCAGTGAAAGACAACGCAATCAGCCCCAGCATTTT. Its translation is CASSERQRNQPQHF.

The chain recombines TRBV10-3 with TRBJ2-3; weak D call: TRBD1 (6 bases). The germline V gene has CDR1 ENHRY and CDR2 SYGVKD. The V gene lost 8 bases and the J gene lost 2 bases, with 20 bases spanning the gap. This CDR3 comprises 16 residues. As DNA, the CDR3 is TGTGCCATCCGGCCCCCGGGACAAAATCCCACAGATACGCAGTATTTT. Translating it yields CAIRPPGQNPTDTQYF.

The chain employs TRBV21-1 and TRBJ2-1; the D call in the table, TRBD2, was not verified against the DNA. TRBV21-1 is labeled a pseudogene. CDR3 size: 17 residues. CDR3 coding DNA: TGTGCCAGCCGTATGAGGCGGGTTTTGAGCTCCTACAATGAGCAGTTCTTC. It yields the protein CASRMRRVLSSYNEQFF.

Only one count was recorded for this clone. The genes are TRBV6-1 and TRBJ2-5; 10 bases are a match to TRBD1. Germline V gene lookup returns CDR1 MNHNS and CDR2 SASEGT. CDR3 length: 14 residues. V lost 6 bases to trimming and J lost 5 bases; unmatched junction nucleotides: 6. The CDR3: CASRRDRGPETQYF. CDR3 nucleotide sequence: TGTGCCAGCAGACGGGACAGGGGACCCGAGACCCAGTACTTC.